Listed here are 28 T cell receptor beta chains from one sample, sequenced in a study of T-cell reconstitution after alpha-beta-depleted transplantation in children. Unique molecular identifiers were used to barcode this TCRbeta library. In TCRdb, the PCR reads were re-called with MiXCR into one record per CDR3 protein. The sample shows roughly 100,000 distinct CDR3 sequences, 7.5% to 9.5% of them seen only once. The sequencing used PBMCs, collected before TCRalphabeta/CD19-depleted stem cell transplant. All receptors derive from a boy between 2 and 10 years old with acute lymphoblastic leukemia, due to receive a stem cell transplant.

This clonotype has more than one count but fewer than ten. This rearrangement joins TRBV20-1 to TRBJ2-1; the match to TRBD2 covers 9 bases. The germline gives CDR1 DFQATT, CDR2 SNEGSKA (reference sequence). The CDR3 loop spans 16 amino acids. The trim removed 1 base at V and 6 bases at J, leaving 10 bases unmatched. This CDR3 is CSARGGGRGGSNEQFF. The CDR3 coding sequence is TGCAGTGCTAGAGGGGGTGGGCGGGGGGGCAGCAATGAGCAGTTCTTC.

There are many counts of this clonotype. The chain is built from TRBV10-3 and TRBJ2-1; possible D gene TRBD2, 6 bases. Trimming stripped 6 bases from V and 4 bases from J, with 16 bases between. This CDR3 is 15 amino acids long. CDR1 is ENHRY, CDR2 SYGVKD, per germline. CDR3 residues: CAIRGGLEGYNEQFF. Written as DNA, the CDR3 is TGTGCCATCAGGGGGGGTCTAGAAGGATACAATGAGCAGTTCTTC.

V gene TRBV5-1 combines with J gene TRBJ2-3, with 10 bases matching TRBD2. The V gene's germline CDR1 is SGHRS and CDR2 YFSETQ. The CDR3 spans 18 residues. With V trimmed by 0 bases and J by 0 bases, 7 bases remained unmatched. The CDR3 bases are TGCGCCAGCAGCTTGGTTGTTAGCGGGGGGCTGAGCACAGATACGCAGTATTTT. Translation: CASSLVVSGGLSTDTQYF.

This rearrangement joins TRBV7-8 to TRBJ1-2; D might be TRBD1 (6 bases). Looked up from germline, CDR1 is SGHVS and CDR2 is FQNEAQ. The CDR3 has 12 residues. Trimming shortened V by 5 bases and J by 8 bases, and 12 bases separated the two germline ends. CDR3 sequence (DNA): TGTGCCAGCAGCCCTACAGGGCGCGGCTACACCTTC. Translation gives CASSPTGRGYTF.

This clonotype was observed a few times. V usage is TRBV6-1 and J usage is TRBJ1-5; maybe TRBD1 (6 bases). Trimming removed 5 bases from V and 2 bases from J, with 13 bases in between. Germline loops: CDR1 MNHNS, CDR2 SASEGT. The CDR3 is 15 residues long. The CDR3 spells CASSPQGMGNQPQHF. The CDR3 DNA is TGTGCCAGCAGTCCCCAGGGGATGGGCAATCAGCCCCAGCATTTT.

This clonotype was observed at least ten times. In nucleotides, the CDR3 is TGCAGTGCTAGAACCGGGGAGGGATCACCCCTCCACTTT. The encoded protein is CSARTGEGSPLHF. The rearrangement links TRBV20-1 to TRBJ1-6; D remains ambiguous. Deletions cut 2 bases from V and 10 bases from J, with 12 bases between. This CDR3 spans 13 amino acids. Germline values: CDR1 DFQATT, CDR2 SNEGSKA (reference sequence).

The sample holds many counts of this clonotype. This chain joins TRBV7-9 and TRBJ1-1; D gene unclear. CDR1 and CDR2 from the germline V gene are SEHNR and FQNEAQ (reference sequence). The CDR3 length is 13 residues. V lost 5 bases to trimming and J lost 2 bases, with 9 bases between them. DNA for the CDR3: TGTGCCAGCAGCAACCAGGCCAACACTGAAGCTTTCTTT. It is translated as CASSNQANTEAFF. Full variable domain (rest looked up from reference TRBV7-9 and TRBJ1-1): DTGVSQNPRHKITKRGQNVTFRCDPISEHNRLYWYRQTLGQGPEFLTYFQNEAQLEKSRLLSDRFSAERPKGSFSTLEIQRTEQGDSAMYLCASSNQANTEAFFGQGTRLTVV.

This clonotype was found many times. The chain employs TRBV20-1 and TRBJ1-2, with D tentatively TRBD1 (5 bases). With 1 base removed from V and 4 bases from J, the gap between germline ends came to 16 bases. The CDR3 is 15 amino acids. Germline CDR1 and CDR2: DFQATT and SNEGSKA (reference sequence). CDR3 sequence: CSARGGRESAYGYTF. CDR3 sequence (DNA): TGCAGTGCTAGAGGGGGCAGGGAGAGTGCCTATGGCTACACCTTC.

The J gene is TRBJ1-2, the V gene TRBV4-2; 7 bases align to TRBD1. Per the germline V gene, CDR1 is LGHNA and CDR2 is YNFKEQ. V was clipped by 0 bases and J by 5 bases; unmatched bases: 6. The CDR3 is made up of 15 amino acids. The chain's CDR3 is CASSQETGSRYGYTF. CDR3 coding DNA: TGTGCCAGCAGCCAAGAGACAGGGAGTAGGTATGGCTACACCTTC.

This clonotype occurred many times. The chain links TRBV28 to TRBJ2-2; the D gene is possibly TRBD1 (5 bases). The CDR3 spans 14 residues. Trimming removed 2 bases from V and 3 bases from J, with 7 bases in between. Germline loops: CDR1 MDHEN, CDR2 SYDVKM. The CDR3 bases are TGTGCCAGCAGTTTAGACAGCTACACCGGGGAGCTGTTTTTT. Protein sequence: CASSLDSYTGELFF. Combining the CDR3 with reference TRBV28 and TRBJ2-2 gives the whole variable domain DVKVTQSSRYLVKRTGEKVFLECVQDMDHENMFWYRQDPGLGLRLIYFSYDVKMKEKGDIPEGYSVSREKKERFSLILESASTNQTSMYLCASSLDSYTGELFFGEGSRLTVL.

In its sample, this clonotype was seen many times. V gene TRBV15 combines with J gene TRBJ2-7; the match to TRBD1 covers 9 bases. J lost 6 bases, V lost 1 base, and 4 bases had no gene match. This CDR3 spans 14 amino acids. CDR1 is LNHNV, CDR2 YYDKDF, per germline (reference sequence). The DNA of the CDR3 is TGTGCCACCAGCAGAGCGGGACAGGGTCTCGAGCAGTACTTC. The encoded protein is CATSRAGQGLEQYF.

The chain recombines TRBV6-4 with TRBJ2-4, with D possibly TRBD1 on 5 matching bases. The CDR3 runs to 16 residues. Trimming cost V 6 bases and J 1 base, with 16 bases left between them. Germline lookup yields CDR1 MRHNA and CDR2 SNTAGT. The DNA for the CDR3 is TGTGCCAGCAGGACACCTCAGGGAAAGGCCAAAAACATTCAGTACTTC. Amino acid sequence: CASRTPQGKAKNIQYF.

V usage is TRBV9 and J usage is TRBJ2-5; D ambiguous. Germline V gene sequence: CDR1 SGDLS, CDR2 YYNGEE. V was pared by 0 bases and J by 5 bases, with 11 bases between. The CDR3 sequence is 14 residues long. The CDR3 loop reads CASSVEGYRETQYF. CDR3 nucleotide sequence: TGTGCCAGCAGCGTAGAAGGTTACCGGGAGACCCAGTACTTC.

V and J are TRBV7-8 and TRBJ1-1, with 8 nucleotides matching TRBD1. The CDR3 loop spans 13 amino acids. The germline CDR1 and CDR2 sequences are SGHVS and FQNEAQ. V was clipped by 3 bases and J by 7 bases; unmatched bases: 4. The CDR3 loop reads CASSFSGTGEAFF. The CDR3 region has the DNA TGTGCCAGCAGCTTTTCGGGGACAGGTGAAGCTTTCTTT.

This clonotype was seen more than once but under ten times. The chain recombines TRBV6-1 with TRBJ2-7, with TRBD2 matching 13 bases. The CDR3 has 16 amino acids. Germline assignment: CDR1 MNHNS and CDR2 SASEGT. J gave up 0 bases and V 8 bases, and 7 bases lay outside the gene matches. CDR3 protein: CASRLAGGPFSYEQYF. CDR3 nucleotide sequence: TGTGCCAGCCGACTAGCGGGGGGCCCATTCTCCTACGAGCAGTACTTC.

The sample holds a few counts of this clonotype. The genes are TRBV12-3 or TRBV12-4 and TRBJ2-5; D not resolved. V lost 6 bases to trimming and J lost 4 bases, with 12 bases between them. The CDR3 is 13 amino acids. For the CDR3, the DNA is TGTGCCAGCAGACTCGACTTGGGAGAGACCCAGTACTTC. It specifies CASRLDLGETQYF.

This clonotype was detected many times. The chain couples TRBV5-4 to TRBJ2-7, with a weak D call TRBD1 (6 bases). The CDR3 has 15 amino acids. Trimming left V 6 bases short and J 1 base short, with 17 bases between. Germline V gene data show CDR1 as SGHNT and CDR2 as YYREEE (reference sequence). As DNA, the CDR3 is TGTGCCAGCACCGATAATGGGGGCCCTTCCTACGAGCAGTACTTC. Encoded protein: CASTDNGGPSYEQYF.

The CDR3 DNA follows: TGTGCCAGCAGCATACTAGCGAACACCGGGGAGCTGTTTTTT. It is translated as CASSILANTGELFF. J is TRBJ2-2 and V is TRBV9, with D possibly TRBD2 on 5 matching bases. Germline V lookup: CDR1 SGDLS, CDR2 YYNGEE. V shed 4 bases and J shed 0 bases, with 7 bases lying between them. The CDR3 sequence is 14 residues long.

This clonotype turned up a few times. The genes are TRBV7-2 and TRBJ2-3; D perhaps matches TRBD2 (5 bases). The CDR3 consists of 16 residues. V lost 6 bases to trimming and J lost 1 base, with 17 bases between them. Germline V gene lookup returns CDR1 SGHTA and CDR2 FQGNSA. The chain's CDR3 is CASSRNGQRGTDTQYF. CDR3 sequence (DNA): TGTGCCAGCAGTCGCAATGGGCAGAGGGGCACAGATACGCAGTATTTT.

At least ten counts were recorded for this clonotype. This chain links TRBV19 with TRBJ2-1; possible D gene TRBD2, 5 bases. The CDR3 spans 15 residues. Germline V gives CDR1 LNHDA, CDR2 SQIVND (reference sequence). V gave up 3 bases and J gave up 0 bases, with 9 bases separating them. CDR3 nucleotides: TGTGCCAGTAGTATGGAGGACGTCTCCTACAATGAGCAGTTCTTC. Translation gives CASSMEDVSYNEQFF.

A few counts support this clonotype. The V and J genes are TRBV24-1 and TRBJ2-5; D is possibly TRBD1 or TRBD2 (5 bases each). V was shortened by 5 bases and J by 2 bases, with 5 bases between the two germline ends. From germline, CDR1 is KGHDR and CDR2 SFDVKD. The CDR3 has 12 amino acids. As DNA, the CDR3 is TGTGCCACCAGTGGGGGGCAAGAGACCCAGTACTTC. Translation gives CATSGGQETQYF.

This clonotype was seen at least ten times. DNA for the CDR3: TGCAGTGCTAGAGAACCGGAATCCTACGAGCAGTACTTC. Encoded protein: CSAREPESYEQYF. The chain is built from TRBV20-1 and TRBJ2-7; no clear D. The CDR3 loop spans 13 amino acids. Trimming took 0 bases from V and 1 from J, leaving 7 bases between them. CDR1 is DFQATT, CDR2 SNEGSKA, per germline (reference sequence).

In its sample, this clonotype was seen a few times. The chain uses TRBV7-9 and TRBJ1-5; D gene ambiguous. CDR3 length: 14 residues. CDR1 SEHNR and CDR2 FQNEAQ come from the germline V gene (reference sequence). Trimming shortened V by 3 bases and J by 7 bases, and 13 bases separated the two germline ends. The CDR3, as DNA: TGTGCCAGCAGCTTCGACCTTACCGGCCAGCCCCAGCATTTT. Amino acid sequence: CASSFDLTGQPQHF.

This clonotype was seen more than once but under ten times. The rearrangement uses TRBV5-1 and TRBJ1-1; D perhaps matches TRBD1 (5 bases). The CDR3 loop spans 15 amino acids. Germline CDR1 is SGHRS and CDR2 is YFSETQ. The V end was cut by 0 bases, the J end by 4 bases, with 13 bases between. The CDR3 DNA reads TGCGCCAGCAGCTTGGGTCACCAGGGAGGCACTGAAGCTTTCTTT. Its translation: CASSLGHQGGTEAFF.

With regard to this clonotype: A much larger clone differs by one base, so this may be a read error. The DNA for the CDR3 is TGTGCCAGCAGTTCCGACAGGGTGGGCGATCAGCCCCAGCATTTT. This gives the protein CASSSDRVGDQPQHF. The chain joins TRBV6-5 to TRBJ1-5; the match to TRBD1 covers 7 bases. In germline, CDR1 is MNHEY, CDR2 SVGAGI. The length of the CDR3 is 15 residues. J lost 5 bases, V lost 4 bases, and 8 bases had no gene match.

This clonotype was counted many times. This sequence joins TRBV15 and TRBJ1-1; D remains ambiguous. CDR3 length: 15 amino acids. Germline loops: CDR1 LNHNV, CDR2 YYDKDF (reference sequence). V shed 0 bases and J shed 5 bases, with 13 bases lying between them. DNA for the CDR3: TGTGCCACCAGCAGAGATGGGGTCTCGGGGACTGAAGCTTTCTTT. This codes for CATSRDGVSGTEAFF.

Ten or more counts support this clonotype. CDR3 amino acids: CAISDVSQQAFF. The CDR3, as DNA: TGTGCCATCAGTGATGTCAGCCAGCAAGCTTTCTTT. The rearrangement links TRBV10-3 to TRBJ1-1; D not certain. The CDR3 covers 12 residues. Deletions cut 3 bases from V and 9 bases from J, with 11 bases between. Per the germline V gene, CDR1 is ENHRY and CDR2 is SYGVKD.

Within the sample, this clonotype is medium-sized. This rearrangement joins TRBV15 to TRBJ1-2; TRBD1 matches at 8 bases. With V trimmed by 2 bases and J by 8 bases, 7 bases remained unmatched. The CDR3 runs to 14 residues. Germline CDR1 and CDR2: LNHNV and YYDKDF (reference sequence). This CDR3 reads CATSRPSTGEGYTF. For the CDR3, the DNA is TGTGCCACCAGCAGACCCTCGACAGGGGAAGGCTACACCTTC.